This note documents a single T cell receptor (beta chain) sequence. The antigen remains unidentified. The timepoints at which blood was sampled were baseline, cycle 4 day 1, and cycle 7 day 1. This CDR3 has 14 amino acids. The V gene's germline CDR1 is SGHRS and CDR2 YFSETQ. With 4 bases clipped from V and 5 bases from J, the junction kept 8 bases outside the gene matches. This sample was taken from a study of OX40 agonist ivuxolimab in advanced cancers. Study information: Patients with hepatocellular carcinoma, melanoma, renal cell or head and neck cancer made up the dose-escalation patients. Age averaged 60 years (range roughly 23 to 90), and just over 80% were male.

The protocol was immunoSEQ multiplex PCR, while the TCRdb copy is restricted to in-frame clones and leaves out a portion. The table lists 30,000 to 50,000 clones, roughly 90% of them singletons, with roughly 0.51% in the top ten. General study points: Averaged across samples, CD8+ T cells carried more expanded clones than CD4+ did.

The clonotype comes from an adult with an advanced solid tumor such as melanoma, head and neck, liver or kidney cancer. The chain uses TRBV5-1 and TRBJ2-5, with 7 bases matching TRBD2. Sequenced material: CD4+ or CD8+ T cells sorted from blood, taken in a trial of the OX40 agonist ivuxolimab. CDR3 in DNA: TGCGCCAGCAGCGGGGAGGGCTGGGGGGAGACCCAGTACTTC. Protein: CASSGEGWGETQYF.